These 9 T cell receptor beta chains originate from one sample sequenced in a study of OX40 agonist ivuxolimab in advanced cancers. Clones were read by immunoSEQ multiplex PCR, and TCRdb kept only the in-frame ones, dropping some. The table has approximately 86,000 clones, around nine tenths seen once. The starting material was CD4+ or CD8+ T cells sorted from blood, obtained in a trial of the OX40 agonist ivuxolimab. These receptors were collected from an adult with an advanced solid tumor such as melanoma, head and neck, liver or kidney cancer.

The chain links TRBV4-1 to TRBJ2-7; 7 positions match TRBD1. The CDR3 loop spans 15 amino acids. Germline CDR1 reads MGHRA; CDR2 reads YSYEKL. V lost 4 bases and J lost 4; bases outside the gene matches: 10. The CDR3 spells CASSRPGQAAYEQYF. The CDR3, as DNA: TGCGCCAGCAGCCGACCCGGACAGGCTGCTTACGAGCAGTACTTC.

V is TRBV30 and J is TRBJ2-3, with TRBD2 as a possible D gene (7 bases). Germline values: CDR1 GTSNPN, CDR2 SVGIG (reference sequence). Deletions cut 4 bases from V and 4 bases from J, with 18 bases between. The CDR3 covers 15 residues. This chain's CDR3 is CAWTRAGQGSDTQYF. Written as DNA, the CDR3 is TGTGCCTGGACGAGAGCGGGGCAGGGGTCAGATACGCAGTATTTT.

This chain connects TRBV6-5 to TRBJ2-7, with D hard to call. V was trimmed by 5 bases and J by 3 bases, leaving 14 bases between them. This CDR3 spans 14 amino acids. Germline assignment: CDR1 MNHEY and CDR2 SVGAGI. This chain's CDR3 is CASSRAWGDYEQYF. The CDR3 nucleotides are TGTGCCAGCAGTAGGGCCTGGGGTGACTACGAGCAGTACTTC.

V gene TRBV28 combines with J gene TRBJ2-1; unclear D gene. CDR3 length equals 12 residues. Germline V gene sequence: CDR1 MDHEN, CDR2 SYDVKM. V was clipped by 0 bases and J by 7 bases, with 4 bases between them. CDR3 sequence reads: CASSLWGNEQFF. The DNA for the CDR3 is TGTGCCAGCAGTTTATGGGGTAATGAGCAGTTCTTC.

The rearrangement uses TRBV2 and TRBJ2-1, with D hard to call. Germline values: CDR1 SNHLY, CDR2 FYNNEI. The germline V and J ends were trimmed by 4 bases and 5 bases, with 18 bases remaining between them. CDR3 size: 16 residues. The CDR3 loop is CASSVGPAVNDNEQFF. The CDR3 coding sequence is TGTGCCAGCAGTGTCGGTCCCGCCGTTAACGACAATGAGCAGTTCTTC.

The chain combines TRBV18 with TRBJ2-7; no clear D. This CDR3 has 14 amino acids. Trimming took 2 bases from V and 2 from J, leaving 10 bases between them. CDR1 KGHSH and CDR2 LQKENI come from the germline V gene. The CDR3 spells CASSPSRTAYEQYF. The CDR3 bases are TGTGCCAGCTCACCATCGAGAACAGCCTACGAGCAGTACTTC.

The chain has TRBV28 and TRBJ1-2; D gene ambiguous. The V end was cut by 6 bases, the J end by 4 bases, with 9 bases between. The CDR3 length is 12 residues. Germline CDR1 MDHEN, CDR2 SYDVKM. In nucleotides, the CDR3 is TGTGCCAGCAGAGGCCGCGCCTATGGCTACACCTTC. It is translated as CASRGRAYGYTF.

This clone showed up just once. The chain has TRBV10-3 and TRBJ1-2; D unresolved. V was clipped by 2 bases and J by 1 base, with 5 bases between them. This CDR3 is 13 amino acids long. Looked up from germline, CDR1 is ENHRY and CDR2 is SYGVKD. The CDR3 loop reads CAISEDINYGYTF. The CDR3 region has the DNA TGTGCCATCAGTGAGGACATTAACTATGGCTACACCTTC.

This sequence joins TRBV28 and TRBJ1-4; 12 bases map to TRBD1. Trimming took 6 bases from V and 7 from J; bases not matched to a gene: 12. The germline CDR1 and CDR2 sequences are MDHEN and SYDVKM. The CDR3 contains 17 residues. The CDR3 nucleotides are TGTGCCAGCAGCCCAGTCCCGGGACAGGGGGCGGGTGAAAAACTGTTTTTT. It codes for CASSPVPGQGAGEKLFF.